This T cell receptor beta chain was recovered during a study of T cell responses to AZD1222 COVID-19 vaccine. Notes on the study in general: Seropositive status at baseline applied to only a handful of AZD1222 recipients. Researchers report vaccine-associated CD4 TCRs spanning spike, with dominance at 160-218 and 743-854. Reportedly, nearly half of unique spike TCRs recognized epitopes outside B.1.351/B.1.1.7 mutations. Donors, mostly white British, included more females; clonal diversity was possibly underestimated.

TCRdb's copy holds only in-frame clones and misses some; the assay was immunoSEQ multiplex PCR. The sample includes some 130,000 clones, 93% of them seen just once. Trimming cost V 6 bases and J 0 bases, with 3 bases left between them. CDR1 is SNHLY and CDR2 is FYNNEI in the germline V gene. The CDR3 sequence is 11 residues long. This clone is a singleton in its sample. No antigen is known for it. The source material was peripheral blood, sampled on day 0 of AZD1222 vaccination. This clonotype originated in an adult in good health. The genes are TRBV2 and TRBJ2-7; D is uncertain. CDR3 sequence: CASSPSYEQYF. The CDR3 DNA follows: TGTGCCAGCAGCCCCTCCTACGAGCAGTACTTC.